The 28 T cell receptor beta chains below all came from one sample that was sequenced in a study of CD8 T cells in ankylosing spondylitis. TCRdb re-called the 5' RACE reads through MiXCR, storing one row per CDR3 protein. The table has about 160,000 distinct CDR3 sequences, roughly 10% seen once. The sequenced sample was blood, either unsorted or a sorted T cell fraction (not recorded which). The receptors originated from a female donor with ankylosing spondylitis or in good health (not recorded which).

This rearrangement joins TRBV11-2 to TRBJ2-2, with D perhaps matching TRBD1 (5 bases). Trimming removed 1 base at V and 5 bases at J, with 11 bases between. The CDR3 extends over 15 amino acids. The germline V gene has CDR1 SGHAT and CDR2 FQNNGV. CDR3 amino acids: CASSLVAGLTGELFF. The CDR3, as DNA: TGTGCCAGCAGCTTAGTTGCAGGGCTGACCGGGGAGCTGTTTTTT.

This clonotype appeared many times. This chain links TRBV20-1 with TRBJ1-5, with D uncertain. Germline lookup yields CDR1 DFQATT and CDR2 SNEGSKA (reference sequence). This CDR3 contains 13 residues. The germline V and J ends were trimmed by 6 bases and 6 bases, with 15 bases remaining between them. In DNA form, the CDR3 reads TGCAGTGCCTCCCGAAATTTCCGTCAGCCCCAGCATTTT. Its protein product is CSASRNFRQPQHF.

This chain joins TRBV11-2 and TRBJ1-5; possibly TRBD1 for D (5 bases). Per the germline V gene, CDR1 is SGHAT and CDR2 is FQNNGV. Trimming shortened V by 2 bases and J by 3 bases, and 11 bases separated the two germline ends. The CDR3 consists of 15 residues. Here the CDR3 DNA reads TGTGCCAGCAGCTTAACGGGGGAACTCAATCAGCCCCAGCATTTT. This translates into CASSLTGELNQPQHF.

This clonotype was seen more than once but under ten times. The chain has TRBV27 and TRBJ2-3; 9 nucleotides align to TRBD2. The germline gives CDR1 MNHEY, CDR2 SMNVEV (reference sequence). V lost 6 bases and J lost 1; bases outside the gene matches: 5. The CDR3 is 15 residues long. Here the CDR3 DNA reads TGTGCCAGCAGCCGCTTAGCGGGGGGCACAGATACGCAGTATTTT. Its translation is CASSRLAGGTDTQYF.

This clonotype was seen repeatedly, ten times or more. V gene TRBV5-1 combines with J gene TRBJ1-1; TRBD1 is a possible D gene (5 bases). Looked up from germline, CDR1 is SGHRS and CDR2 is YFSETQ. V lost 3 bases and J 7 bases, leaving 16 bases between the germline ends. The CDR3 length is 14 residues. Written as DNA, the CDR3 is TGCGCCAGCAGCTGGACCGGGACGGGATTTGAAGCTTTCTTT. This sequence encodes CASSWTGTGFEAFF. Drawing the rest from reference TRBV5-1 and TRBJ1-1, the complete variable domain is KAGVTQTPRYLIKTRGQQVTLSCSPISGHRSVSWYQQTPGQGLQFLFEYFSETQRNKGNFPGRFSGRQFSNSRSEMNVSTLELGDSALYLCASSWTGTGFEAFFGQGTRLTVV.

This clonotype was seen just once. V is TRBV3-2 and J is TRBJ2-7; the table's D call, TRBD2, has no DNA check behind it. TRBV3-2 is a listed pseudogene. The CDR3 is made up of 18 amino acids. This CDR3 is CTSSFVTGLAGVQYEQYF. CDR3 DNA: TGTACCAGCAGTTTCGTAACCGGACTAGCGGGAGTTCAGTACGAGCAGTACTTC.

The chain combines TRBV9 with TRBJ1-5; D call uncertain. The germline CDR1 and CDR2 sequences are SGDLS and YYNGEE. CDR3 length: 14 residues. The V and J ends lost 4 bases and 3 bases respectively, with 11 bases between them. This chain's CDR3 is CASSPGRDNQPQHF. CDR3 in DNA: TGTGCCAGCAGCCCAGGACGGGACAATCAGCCCCAGCATTTT.

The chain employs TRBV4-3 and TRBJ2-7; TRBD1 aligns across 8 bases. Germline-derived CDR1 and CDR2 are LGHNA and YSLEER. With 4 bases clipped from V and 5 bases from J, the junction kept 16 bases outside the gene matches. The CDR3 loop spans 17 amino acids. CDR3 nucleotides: TGCGCCAGCAGCCCGGGGGTTAGAGGGACAGGTTCCAACGAGCAGTACTTC. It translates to CASSPGVRGTGSNEQYF.

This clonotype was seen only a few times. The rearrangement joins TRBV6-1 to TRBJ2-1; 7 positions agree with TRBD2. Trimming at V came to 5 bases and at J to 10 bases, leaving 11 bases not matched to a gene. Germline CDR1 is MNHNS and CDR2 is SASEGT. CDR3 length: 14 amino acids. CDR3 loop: CASSPSPAGDEQFF. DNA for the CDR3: TGTGCCAGCAGTCCATCTCCGGCGGGAGACGAGCAGTTCTTC.

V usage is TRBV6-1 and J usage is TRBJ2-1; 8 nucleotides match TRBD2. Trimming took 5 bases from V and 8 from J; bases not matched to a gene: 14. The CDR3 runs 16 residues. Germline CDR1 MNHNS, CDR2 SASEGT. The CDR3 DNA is TGTGCCAGCAGTCTCTCCGGGACTAGAATCATCGATGAGCAGTTCTTC. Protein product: CASSLSGTRIIDEQFF.

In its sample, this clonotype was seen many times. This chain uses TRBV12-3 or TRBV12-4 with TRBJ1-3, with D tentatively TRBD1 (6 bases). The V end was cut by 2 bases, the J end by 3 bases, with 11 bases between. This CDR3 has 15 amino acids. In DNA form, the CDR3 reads TGTGCCAGCAGTTTAATAGCAGGGGTTGGAAACACCATATATTTT. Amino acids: CASSLIAGVGNTIYF.

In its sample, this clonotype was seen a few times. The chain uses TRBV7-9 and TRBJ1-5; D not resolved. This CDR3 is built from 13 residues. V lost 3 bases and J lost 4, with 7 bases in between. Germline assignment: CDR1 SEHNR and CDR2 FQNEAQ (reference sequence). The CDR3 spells CASSFPGNQPQHF. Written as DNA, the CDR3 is TGTGCCAGCAGCTTTCCGGGAAATCAGCCCCAGCATTTT.

DNA for the CDR3: TGTGCCAGCAGCTTGTCCCCGAGCGGGGAGCTGTTTTTT. This gives the protein CASSLSPSGELFF. The rearrangement links TRBV5-6 to TRBJ2-2; no firm D call. Germline CDR1 is SGHDT and CDR2 is YYEEEE. Deletions cut 1 base from V and 7 bases from J, with 8 bases between. This CDR3 is 13 amino acids long.

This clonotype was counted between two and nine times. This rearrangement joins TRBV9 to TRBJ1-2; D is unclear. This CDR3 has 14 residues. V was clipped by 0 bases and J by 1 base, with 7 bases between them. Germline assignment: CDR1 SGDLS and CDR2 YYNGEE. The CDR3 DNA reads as TGTGCCAGCAGCGTAGCTACAAATAACTATGGCTACACCTTC. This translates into CASSVATNNYGYTF. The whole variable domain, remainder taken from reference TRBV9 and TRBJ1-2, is DSGVTQTPKHLITATGQRVTLRCSPRSGDLSVYWYQQSLDQGLQFLIQYYNGEERAKGNILERFSAQQFPDLHSELNLSSLELGDSALYFCASSVATNNYGYTFGSGTRLTVV.

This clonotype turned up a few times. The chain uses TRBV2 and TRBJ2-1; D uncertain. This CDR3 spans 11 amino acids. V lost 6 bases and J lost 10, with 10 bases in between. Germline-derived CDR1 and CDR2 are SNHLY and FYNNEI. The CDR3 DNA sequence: TGTGCCAGCAGGTCGTCGCACGAGCAGTTCTTC. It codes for CASRSSHEQFF.

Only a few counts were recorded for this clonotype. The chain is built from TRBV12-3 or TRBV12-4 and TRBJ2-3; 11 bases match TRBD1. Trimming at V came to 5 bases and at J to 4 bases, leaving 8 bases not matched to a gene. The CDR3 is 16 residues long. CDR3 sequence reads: CASSRAGQGASDTQYF. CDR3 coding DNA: TGTGCCAGCAGTCGCGCCGGACAGGGGGCTTCAGATACGCAGTATTTT.

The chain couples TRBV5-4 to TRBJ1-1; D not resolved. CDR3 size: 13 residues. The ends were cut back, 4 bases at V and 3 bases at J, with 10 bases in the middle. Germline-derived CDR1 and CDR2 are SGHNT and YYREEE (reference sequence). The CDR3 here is CASSPLEDTEAFF. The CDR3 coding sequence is TGTGCCAGCAGCCCCTTGGAGGACACTGAAGCTTTCTTT.

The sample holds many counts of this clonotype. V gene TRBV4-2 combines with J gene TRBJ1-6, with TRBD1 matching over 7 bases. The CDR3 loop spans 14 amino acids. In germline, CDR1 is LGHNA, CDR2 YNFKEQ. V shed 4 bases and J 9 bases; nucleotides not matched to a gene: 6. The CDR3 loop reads CASSPDRVRSPLHF. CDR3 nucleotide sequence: TGTGCCAGCAGCCCAGACAGGGTTCGTTCACCCCTCCACTTT.

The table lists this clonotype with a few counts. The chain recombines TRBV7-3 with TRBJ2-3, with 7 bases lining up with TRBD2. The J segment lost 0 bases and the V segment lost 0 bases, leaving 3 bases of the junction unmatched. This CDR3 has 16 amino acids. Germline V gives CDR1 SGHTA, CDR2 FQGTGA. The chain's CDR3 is CASSLTGRGSTDTQYF. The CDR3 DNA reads TGTGCCAGCAGCTTAACCGGGCGGGGGAGCACAGATACGCAGTATTTT.

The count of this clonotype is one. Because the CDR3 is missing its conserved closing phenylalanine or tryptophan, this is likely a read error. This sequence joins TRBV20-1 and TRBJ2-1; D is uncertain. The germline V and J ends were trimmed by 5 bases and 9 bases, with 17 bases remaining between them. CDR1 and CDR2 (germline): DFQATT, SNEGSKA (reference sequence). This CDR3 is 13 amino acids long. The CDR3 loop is CSAAFEGRGEQFI. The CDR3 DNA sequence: TGCAGTGCTGCATTCGAAGGGCGAGGTGAGCAGTTCATC.

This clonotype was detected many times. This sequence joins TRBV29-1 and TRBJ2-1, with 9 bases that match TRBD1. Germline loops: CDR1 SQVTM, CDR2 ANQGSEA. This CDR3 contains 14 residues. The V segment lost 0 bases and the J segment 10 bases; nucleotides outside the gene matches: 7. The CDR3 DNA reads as TGCAGCGTTGAAGACGAGACAGGGGGGGGGGAGCAGTTCTTC. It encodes CSVEDETGGGEQFF.

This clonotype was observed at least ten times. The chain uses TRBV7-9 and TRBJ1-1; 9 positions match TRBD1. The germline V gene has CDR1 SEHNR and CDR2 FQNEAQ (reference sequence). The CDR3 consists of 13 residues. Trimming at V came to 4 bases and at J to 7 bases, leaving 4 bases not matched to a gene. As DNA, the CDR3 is TGTGCCAGCAGCTCCGGACAGGGGATTGAAGCTTTCTTT. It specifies CASSSGQGIEAFF. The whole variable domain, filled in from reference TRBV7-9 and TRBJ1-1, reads DTGVSQNPRHKITKRGQNVTFRCDPISEHNRLYWYRQTLGQGPEFLTYFQNEAQLEKSRLLSDRFSAERPKGSFSTLEIQRTEQGDSAMYLCASSSGQGIEAFFGQGTRLTVV.

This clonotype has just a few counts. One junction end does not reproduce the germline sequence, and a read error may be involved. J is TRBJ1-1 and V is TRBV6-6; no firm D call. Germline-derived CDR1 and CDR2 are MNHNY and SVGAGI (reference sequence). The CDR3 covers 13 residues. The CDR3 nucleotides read TGTGCCGGCAGTTACACTAAGGCCACTGAAGCTTTCTTT. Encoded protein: CAGSYTKATEAFF.

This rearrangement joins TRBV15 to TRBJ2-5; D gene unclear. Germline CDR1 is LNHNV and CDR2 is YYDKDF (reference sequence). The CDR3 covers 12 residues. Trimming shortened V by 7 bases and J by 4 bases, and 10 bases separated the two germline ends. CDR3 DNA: TGTGCCACCACAGCCATGGGAGAGACCCAGTACTTC. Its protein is CATTAMGETQYF.

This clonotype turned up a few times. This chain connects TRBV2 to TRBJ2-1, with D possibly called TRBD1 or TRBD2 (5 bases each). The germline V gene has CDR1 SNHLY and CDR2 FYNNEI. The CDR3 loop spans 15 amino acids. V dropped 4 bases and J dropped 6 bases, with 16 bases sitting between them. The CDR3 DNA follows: TGTGCCAGCAGTGCGACACTTATTGGGGGCAATGAGCAGTTCTTC. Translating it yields CASSATLIGGNEQFF.

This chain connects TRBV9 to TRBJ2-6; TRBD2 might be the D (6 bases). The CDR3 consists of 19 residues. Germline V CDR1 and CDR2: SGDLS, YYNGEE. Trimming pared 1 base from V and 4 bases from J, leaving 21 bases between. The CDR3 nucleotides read TGTGCCAGCAGCGTATACGCCCCCGGGGGATCAGGAGGGGCCAACGTCCTGACTTTC. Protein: CASSVYAPGGSGGANVLTF.

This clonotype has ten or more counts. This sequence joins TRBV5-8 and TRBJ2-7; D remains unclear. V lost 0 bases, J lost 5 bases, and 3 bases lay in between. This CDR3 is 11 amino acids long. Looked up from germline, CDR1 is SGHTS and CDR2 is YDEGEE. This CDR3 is CASSLGNEQYF. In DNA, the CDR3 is TGTGCCAGCAGCTTGGGGAACGAGCAGTACTTC.

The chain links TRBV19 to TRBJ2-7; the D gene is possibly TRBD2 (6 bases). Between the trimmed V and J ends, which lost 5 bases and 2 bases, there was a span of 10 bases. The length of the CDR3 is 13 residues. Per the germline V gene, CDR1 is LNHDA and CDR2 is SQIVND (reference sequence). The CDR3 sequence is CASSGDFTYEQYF. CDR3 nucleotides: TGTGCCAGTAGTGGGGACTTCACCTACGAGCAGTACTTC.